This TCR beta chain was captured in a study of T cells in Graves' hyperthyroidism and ophthalmopathy. Background on the study: Once the initial diagnosis was made, peripheral blood was obtained before any treatment.

Amplified TCR beta CDR3 regions came from RNA transcripts. HTBI primers were used for first-round RT-PCR of the TCR CDR3. Via MiXCR, TCRdb re-called the multiplex PCR reads, giving one row per CDR3 protein. The sample includes hundreds of thousands of distinct CDR3 sequences, approximately 15% of them seen just once. Concerning this clonotype: Antigen: not known.

Each diagnosis was grounded in clinical symptoms, serum thyroxine and TRAb, thyroid ultrasound, and orbital computed tomography. The CDR3 extends over 14 amino acids. Trimming left V 3 bases short and J 1 base short, with 10 bases between. In germline, CDR1 is SGHRS, CDR2 YFSETQ. General study findings and limits: Ophthalmopathy prediction by the model preceded onset by a median about 6.3 months. Most thyroid-expanded clonotypes above 0.001 were also found in blood.

This receptor was taken from a woman aged 35 to 49 with Graves' ophthalmopathy. The specimen was blood. The rearrangement uses TRBV5-1 and TRBJ2-5; D is undetermined. The CDR3 sequence: CASSSMDVQETQYF. The DNA of the CDR3 is TGCGCCAGCAGCTCGATGGACGTCCAAGAGACCCAGTACTTC.